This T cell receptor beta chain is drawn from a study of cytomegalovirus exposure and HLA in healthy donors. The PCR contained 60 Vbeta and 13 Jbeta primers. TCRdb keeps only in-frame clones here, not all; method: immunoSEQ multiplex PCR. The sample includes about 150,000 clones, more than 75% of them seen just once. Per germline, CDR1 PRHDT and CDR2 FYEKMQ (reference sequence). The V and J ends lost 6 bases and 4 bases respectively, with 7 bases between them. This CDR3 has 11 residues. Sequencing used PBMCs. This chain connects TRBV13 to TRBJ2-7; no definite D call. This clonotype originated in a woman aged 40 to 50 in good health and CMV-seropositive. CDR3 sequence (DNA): TGTGCCAGCAGTCCTCGTTACGAGCAGTACTTC. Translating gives CASSPRYEQYF. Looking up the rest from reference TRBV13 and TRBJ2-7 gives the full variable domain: AAGVIQSPRHLIKEKRETATLKCYPIPRHDTVYWYQQGPGQDPQFLISFYEKMQSDKGSIPDRFSAQQFSDYHSELNMSSLELGDSALYFCASSPRYEQYFGPGTRLTVT.